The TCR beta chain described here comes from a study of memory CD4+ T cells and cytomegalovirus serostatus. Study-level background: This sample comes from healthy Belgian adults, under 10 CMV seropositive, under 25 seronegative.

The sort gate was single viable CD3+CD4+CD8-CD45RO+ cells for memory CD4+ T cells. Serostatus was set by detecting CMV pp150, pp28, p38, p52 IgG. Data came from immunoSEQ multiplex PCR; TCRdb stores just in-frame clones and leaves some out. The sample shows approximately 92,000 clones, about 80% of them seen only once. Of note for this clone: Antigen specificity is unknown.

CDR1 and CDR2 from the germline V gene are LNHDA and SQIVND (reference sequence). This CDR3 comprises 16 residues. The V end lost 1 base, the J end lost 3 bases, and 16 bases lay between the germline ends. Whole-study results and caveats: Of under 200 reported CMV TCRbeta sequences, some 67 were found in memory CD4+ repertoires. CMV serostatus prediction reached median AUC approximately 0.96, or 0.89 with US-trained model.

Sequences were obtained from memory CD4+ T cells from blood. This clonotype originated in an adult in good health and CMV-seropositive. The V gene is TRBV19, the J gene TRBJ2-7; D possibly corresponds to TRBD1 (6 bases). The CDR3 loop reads CASSIAFRQVVYEQYF. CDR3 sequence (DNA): TGTGCCAGTAGTATAGCCTTTCGACAGGTAGTCTACGAGCAGTACTTC.